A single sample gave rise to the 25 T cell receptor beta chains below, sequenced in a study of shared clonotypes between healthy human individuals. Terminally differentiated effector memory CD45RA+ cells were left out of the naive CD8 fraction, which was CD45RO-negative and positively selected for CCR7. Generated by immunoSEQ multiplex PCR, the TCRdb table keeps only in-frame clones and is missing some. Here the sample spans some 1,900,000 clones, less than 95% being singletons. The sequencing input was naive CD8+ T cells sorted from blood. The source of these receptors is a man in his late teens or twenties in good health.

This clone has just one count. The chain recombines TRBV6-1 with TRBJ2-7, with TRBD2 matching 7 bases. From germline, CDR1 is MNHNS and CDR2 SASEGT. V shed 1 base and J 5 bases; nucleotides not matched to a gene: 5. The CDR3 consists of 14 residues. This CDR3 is CASSEGSGDHEQYF. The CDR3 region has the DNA TGTGCCAGCAGTGAAGGGAGCGGGGACCACGAGCAGTACTTC.

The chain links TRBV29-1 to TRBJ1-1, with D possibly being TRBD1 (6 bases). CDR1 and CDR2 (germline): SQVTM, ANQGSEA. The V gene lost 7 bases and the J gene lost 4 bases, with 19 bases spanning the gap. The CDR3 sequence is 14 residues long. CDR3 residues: CSETGRDTGTEAFF. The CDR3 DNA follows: TGCAGCGAGACCGGCCGGGACACTGGCACTGAAGCTTTCTTT.

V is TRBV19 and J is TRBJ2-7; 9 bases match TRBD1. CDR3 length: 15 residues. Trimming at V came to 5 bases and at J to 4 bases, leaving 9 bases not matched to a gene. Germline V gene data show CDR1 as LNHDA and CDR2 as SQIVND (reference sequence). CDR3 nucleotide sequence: TGTGCCAGTAGTTTCGCCGGGACAGGGAAATACGAGCAGTACTTC. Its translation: CASSFAGTGKYEQYF.

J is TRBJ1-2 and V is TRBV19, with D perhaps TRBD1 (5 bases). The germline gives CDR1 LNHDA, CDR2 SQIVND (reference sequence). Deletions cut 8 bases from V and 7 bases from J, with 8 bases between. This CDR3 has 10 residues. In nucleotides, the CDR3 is TGTGCCAGTTCCGGGGGTGGCTACACCTTC. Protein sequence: CASSGGGYTF. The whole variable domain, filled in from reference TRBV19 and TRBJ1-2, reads DGGITQSPKYLFRKEGQNVTLSCEQNLNHDAMYWYRQDPGQGLRLIYYSQIVNDFQKGDIAEGYSVSREKKESFPLTVTSAQKNPTAFYLCASSGGGYTFGSGTRLTVV.

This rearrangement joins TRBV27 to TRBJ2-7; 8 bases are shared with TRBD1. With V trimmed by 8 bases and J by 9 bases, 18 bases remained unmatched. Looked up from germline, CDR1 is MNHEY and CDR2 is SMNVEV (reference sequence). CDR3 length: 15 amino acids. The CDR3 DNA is TGTGCCAGCGGATTCCCGGGGCAGGGGGCGCGAGGGCAGTACTTC. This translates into CASGFPGQGARGQYF.

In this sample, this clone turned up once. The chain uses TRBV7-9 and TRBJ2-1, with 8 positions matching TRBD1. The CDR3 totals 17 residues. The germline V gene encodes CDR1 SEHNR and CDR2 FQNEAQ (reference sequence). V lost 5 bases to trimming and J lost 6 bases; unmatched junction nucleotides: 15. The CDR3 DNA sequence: TGTGCCAGCAGCCCATCCTGGGGACAGGCTTCTTTCAATGAGCAGTTCTTC. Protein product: CASSPSWGQASFNEQFF.

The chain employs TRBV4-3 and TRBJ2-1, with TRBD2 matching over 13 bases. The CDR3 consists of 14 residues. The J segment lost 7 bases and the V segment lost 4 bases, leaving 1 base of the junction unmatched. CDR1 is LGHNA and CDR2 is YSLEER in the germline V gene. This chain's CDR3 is CASSLLAGGNEQFF. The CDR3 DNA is TGCGCCAGCAGCCTACTAGCGGGAGGGAATGAGCAGTTCTTC.

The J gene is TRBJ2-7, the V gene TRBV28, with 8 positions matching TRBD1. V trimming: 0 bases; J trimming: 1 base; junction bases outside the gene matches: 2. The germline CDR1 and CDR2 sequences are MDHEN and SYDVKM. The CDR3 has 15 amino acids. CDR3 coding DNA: TGTGCCAGCAGTTTATGGGGACAGGCGTCCTACGAGCAGTACTTC. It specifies CASSLWGQASYEQYF.

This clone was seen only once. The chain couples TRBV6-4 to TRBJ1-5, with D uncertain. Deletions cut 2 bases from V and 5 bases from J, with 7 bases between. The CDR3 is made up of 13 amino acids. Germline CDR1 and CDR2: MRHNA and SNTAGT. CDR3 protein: CASSDPSDQPQHF. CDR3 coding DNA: TGTGCCAGCAGTGACCCTTCGGATCAGCCCCAGCATTTT.

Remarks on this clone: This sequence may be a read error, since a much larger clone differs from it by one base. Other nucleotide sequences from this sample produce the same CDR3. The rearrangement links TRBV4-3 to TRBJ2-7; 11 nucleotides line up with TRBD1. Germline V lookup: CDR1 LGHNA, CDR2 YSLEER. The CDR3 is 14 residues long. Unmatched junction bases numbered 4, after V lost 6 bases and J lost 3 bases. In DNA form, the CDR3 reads TGCGCCAGCAGTCCCGGGACAGGGGGCTACGAGCAGTACTTC. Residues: CASSPGTGGYEQYF.

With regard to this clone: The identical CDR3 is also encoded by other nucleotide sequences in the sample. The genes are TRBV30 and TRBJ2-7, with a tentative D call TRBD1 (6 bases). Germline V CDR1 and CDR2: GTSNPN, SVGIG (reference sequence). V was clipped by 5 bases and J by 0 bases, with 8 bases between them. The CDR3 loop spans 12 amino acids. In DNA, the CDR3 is TGTGCCTGGCGGACAGACTCCTACGAGCAGTACTTC. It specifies CAWRTDSYEQYF.

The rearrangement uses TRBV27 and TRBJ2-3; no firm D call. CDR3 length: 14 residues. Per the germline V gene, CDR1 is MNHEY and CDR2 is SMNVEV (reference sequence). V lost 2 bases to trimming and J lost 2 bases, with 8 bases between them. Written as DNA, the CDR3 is TGTGCCAGCAGTTTACTCGCTACCACAGATACGCAGTATTTT. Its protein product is CASSLLATTDTQYF.

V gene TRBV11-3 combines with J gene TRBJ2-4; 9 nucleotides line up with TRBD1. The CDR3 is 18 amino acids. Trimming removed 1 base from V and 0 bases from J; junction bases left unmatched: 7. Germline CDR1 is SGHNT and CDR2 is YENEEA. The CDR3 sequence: CASSLGRQGDLAKNIQYF. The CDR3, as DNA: TGTGCCAGCAGCTTAGGAAGACAGGGGGACCTAGCCAAAAACATTCAGTACTTC.

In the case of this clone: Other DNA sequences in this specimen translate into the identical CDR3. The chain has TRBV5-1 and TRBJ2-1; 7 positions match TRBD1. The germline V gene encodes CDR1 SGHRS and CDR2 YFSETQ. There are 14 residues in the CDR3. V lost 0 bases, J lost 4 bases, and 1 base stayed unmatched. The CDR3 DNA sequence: TGCGCCAGCAGCTTGGGGACAGGTTACAATGAGCAGTTCTTC. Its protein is CASSLGTGYNEQFF.

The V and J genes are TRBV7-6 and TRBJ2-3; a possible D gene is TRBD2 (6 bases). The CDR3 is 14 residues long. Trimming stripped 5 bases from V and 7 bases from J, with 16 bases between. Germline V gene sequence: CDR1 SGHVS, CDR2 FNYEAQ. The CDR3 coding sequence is TGTGCCAGCAGCCCGGGACTGGAAGGTTATACGCAGTATTTT. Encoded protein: CASSPGLEGYTQYF.

CDR3 protein: CASSSRGTGNQPQHF. The CDR3 coding sequence is TGTGCCAGCAGCTCTAGGGGGACGGGGAATCAGCCCCAGCATTTT. The chain couples TRBV11-1 to TRBJ1-5; TRBD1 might be the D (6 bases). This CDR3 has 15 amino acids. V shed 4 bases and J shed 4 bases, with 14 bases lying between them. CDR1 is SGHAT and CDR2 is FQDESV in the germline V gene (reference sequence).

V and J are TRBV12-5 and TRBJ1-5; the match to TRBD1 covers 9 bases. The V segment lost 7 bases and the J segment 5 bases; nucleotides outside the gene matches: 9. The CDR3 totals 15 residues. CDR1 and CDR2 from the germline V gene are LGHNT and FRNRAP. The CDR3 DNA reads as TGTGCTAGTGCTATTACAGGGGGCGCGGATCAGCCCCAGCATTTT. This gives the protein CASAITGGADQPQHF.

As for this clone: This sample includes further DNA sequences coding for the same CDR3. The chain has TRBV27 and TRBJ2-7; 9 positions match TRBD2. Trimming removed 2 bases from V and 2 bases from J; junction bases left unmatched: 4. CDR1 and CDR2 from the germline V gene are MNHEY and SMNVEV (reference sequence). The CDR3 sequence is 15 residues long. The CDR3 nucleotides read TGTGCCAGCAGTTTAGCAGCGGGGGGAACCTACGAGCAGTACTTC. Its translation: CASSLAAGGTYEQYF.

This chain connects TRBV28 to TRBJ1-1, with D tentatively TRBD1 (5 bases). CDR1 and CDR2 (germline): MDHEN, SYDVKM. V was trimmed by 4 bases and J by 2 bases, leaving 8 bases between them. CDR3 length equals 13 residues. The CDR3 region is CASSSGPNTEAFF. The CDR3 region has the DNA TGTGCCAGCAGTTCGGGGCCCAACACTGAAGCTTTCTTT.

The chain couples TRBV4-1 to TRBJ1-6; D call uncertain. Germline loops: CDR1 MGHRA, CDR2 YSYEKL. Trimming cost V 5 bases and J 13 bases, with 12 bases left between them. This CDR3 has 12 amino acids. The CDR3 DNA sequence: TGCGCCAGCAGCTTAAGCGGAGGGCCCCTCCACTTT. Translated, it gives CASSLSGGPLHF.

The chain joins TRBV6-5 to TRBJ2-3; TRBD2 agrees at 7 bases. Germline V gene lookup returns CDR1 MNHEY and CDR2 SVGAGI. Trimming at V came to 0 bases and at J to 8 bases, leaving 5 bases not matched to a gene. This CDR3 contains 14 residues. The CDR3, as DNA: TGTGCCAGCAGTTACTCGGGCGGGGGAGGTACGCAGTATTTT. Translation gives CASSYSGGGGTQYF.

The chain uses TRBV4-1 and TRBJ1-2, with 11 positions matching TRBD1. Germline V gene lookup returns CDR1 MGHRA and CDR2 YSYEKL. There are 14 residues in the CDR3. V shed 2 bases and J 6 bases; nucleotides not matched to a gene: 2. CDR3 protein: CASSQRTGGDGYTF. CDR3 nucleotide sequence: TGCGCCAGCAGCCAACGGACAGGGGGCGATGGCTACACCTTC.

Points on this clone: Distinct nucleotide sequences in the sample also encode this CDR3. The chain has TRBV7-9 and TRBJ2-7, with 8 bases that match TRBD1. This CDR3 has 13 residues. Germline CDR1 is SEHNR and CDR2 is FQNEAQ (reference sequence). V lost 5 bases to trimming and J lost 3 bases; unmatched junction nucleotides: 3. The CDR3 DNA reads TGTGCCAGCAGCGAGGGACAGGTCTACGAGCAGTACTTC. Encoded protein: CASSEGQVYEQYF.

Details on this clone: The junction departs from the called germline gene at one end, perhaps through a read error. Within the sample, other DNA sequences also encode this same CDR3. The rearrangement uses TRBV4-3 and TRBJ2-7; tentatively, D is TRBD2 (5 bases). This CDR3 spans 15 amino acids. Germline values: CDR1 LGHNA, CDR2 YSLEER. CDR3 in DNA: TGCGCCAGCAGCCAAACAAGGACTGGCTCCTATGAGCAGTACTTC. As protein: CASSQTRTGSYEQYF.

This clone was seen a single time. The CDR3: CASSQVGWVQETQYF. The DNA for the CDR3 is TGCGCCAGCAGCCAAGTGGGATGGGTCCAAGAGACCCAGTACTTC. The J gene is TRBJ2-5, the V gene TRBV4-1; no reliable D call. From germline, CDR1 is MGHRA and CDR2 YSYEKL. V was pared by 1 base and J by 1 base, with 10 bases between. The CDR3 sequence is 15 residues long.